The 24 T cell receptor beta chains presented below share a single source sample, sequenced in a study of T cell repertoires in cytomegalovirus infection. TCRdb redid the calling of the reads with MiXCR, one entry per CDR3 protein. The data hold over 250,000 distinct CDR3 sequences, with about a quarter observed a single time. The sequencing input was PBMCs. The source is a human donor in good health (CMV status not recorded). Some clones in this sample may be carry-over from other donors' samples.

The V call is TRBV20-1, the J call TRBJ2-6, with 8 bases that match TRBD1. This CDR3 spans 15 amino acids. Germline V gene data show CDR1 as DFQATT and CDR2 as SNEGSKA (reference sequence). The trim removed 5 bases at V and 2 bases at J, leaving 5 bases unmatched. The CDR3 region is CSARTGSAGANVLTF. The CDR3 nucleotides are TGCAGTGCTCGGACAGGGAGCGCTGGGGCCAACGTCCTGACTTTC.

The chain's CDR3 is CASSLLGMNTEAFF. In DNA, the CDR3 is TGTGCCAGCAGCTTACTGGGCATGAACACTGAAGCTTTCTTT. The chain has TRBV7-9 and TRBJ1-1; D is uncertain. The CDR3 extends over 14 amino acids. Germline-derived CDR1 and CDR2 are SEHNR and FQNEAQ (reference sequence). V lost 2 bases, J lost 0 bases, and 7 bases lay in between.

The chain employs TRBV7-2 and TRBJ2-3, with 7 bases aligning to TRBD2. The CDR3 is made up of 16 amino acids. V shed 5 bases and J 0 bases; nucleotides not matched to a gene: 8. Germline CDR1 reads SGHTA; CDR2 reads FQGNSA. In DNA, the CDR3 is TGTGCCAGCAGCCGACTAGCTTCTACTAGCACAGATACGCAGTATTTT. Its translation is CASSRLASTSTDTQYF.

Only a few counts were recorded for this clonotype. Written as DNA, the CDR3 is TGCGCCAGCAGCCAACCTCCACACACGACAGGGTGGCTTTACGAGCAGTACTTC. Protein sequence: CASSQPPHTTGWLYEQYF. The chain combines TRBV5-1 with TRBJ2-7; 7 nucleotides agree with TRBD1. Trimming took 4 bases from V and 4 from J; bases not matched to a gene: 20. The CDR3 has 18 amino acids. Germline V gene lookup returns CDR1 SGHRS and CDR2 YFSETQ.

This clonotype was observed many times. The chain joins TRBV7-2 to TRBJ1-2; perhaps TRBD1 as D (5 bases). Germline CDR1 and CDR2: SGHTA and FQGNSA. This CDR3 is 14 amino acids long. Trimming left V 1 base short and J 6 bases short, with 12 bases between. The CDR3 reads CASSLGQGEDGYTF. Here the CDR3 DNA reads TGTGCCAGCAGCTTAGGCCAGGGAGAGGATGGCTACACCTTC. Full variable domain (rest looked up from reference TRBV7-2 and TRBJ1-2): GAGVSQSPSNKVTEKGKDVELRCDPISGHTALYWYRQSLGQGLEFLIYFQGNSAPDKSGLPSDRFSAERTGGSVSTLTIQRTQQEDSAVYLCASSLGQGEDGYTFGSGTRLTVV.

CDR3 amino acids: CASSDLSGNTEAFF. The DNA of the CDR3 is TGTGCCAGCAGTGATCTTAGTGGGAACACTGAAGCTTTCTTT. This chain uses TRBV2 with TRBJ1-1; D unclear. With 3 bases removed from V and 1 base from J, the gap between germline ends came to 9 bases. The germline V gene encodes CDR1 SNHLY and CDR2 FYNNEI. The CDR3 spans 14 residues.

This clonotype showed up many times. No DNA is shown, since the ends of the CDR3 on it are uncertain; the CDR3 is the one TCRdb lists. J is TRBJ1-1 and V is TRBV7-2; TRBD1 is the table's D call and was not checked against the DNA. 13 amino acids form the CDR3, both terminal residues included. The germline CDR1 and CDR2 sequences are SGHTA and FQGNSA. CDR3 sequence reads: CASSLVVGQGSSF.

The chain uses TRBV5-1 and TRBJ2-5, with 11 nucleotides matching TRBD2. With V trimmed by 3 bases and J by 4 bases, 11 bases remained unmatched. CDR3 length: 17 residues. In germline, CDR1 is SGHRS, CDR2 YFSETQ. This CDR3 is CASSSGTSGGLGETQYF. The CDR3 nucleotides are TGCGCCAGCAGCTCGGGAACTAGCGGGGGACTAGGAGAGACCCAGTACTTC.

The chain recombines TRBV28 with TRBJ2-5, with D perhaps matching TRBD1 (5 bases). The CDR3 runs to 16 residues. Deletions cut 6 bases from V and 2 bases from J, with 19 bases between. The V gene's germline CDR1 is MDHEN and CDR2 SYDVKM. CDR3 region: CASSPPDSLTQETQYF. CDR3 bases: TGTGCCAGCAGCCCTCCCGACAGCCTCACGCAAGAGACCCAGTACTTC.

This clonotype was seen a few times. The CDR3 nucleotides read TGTGCCAGCAGCTCCCGGGGACCCGGGAACGAGCAGTACTTC. It specifies CASSSRGPGNEQYF. The chain links TRBV11-2 to TRBJ2-7, with D perhaps TRBD1 or TRBD2 (5 bases each). There are 14 residues in the CDR3. V was pared by 4 bases and J by 5 bases, with 15 bases between. CDR1 is SGHAT, CDR2 FQNNGV, per germline.

This clonotype was seen a handful of times. The V gene is TRBV20-1, the J gene TRBJ1-5; D unresolved. The CDR3 loop spans 13 amino acids. CDR1 is DFQATT and CDR2 is SNEGSKA in the germline V gene (reference sequence). Trimming removed 3 bases from V and 4 bases from J, with 10 bases in between. DNA of the CDR3: TGCAGTGCTAGCTCGGGTGGGAATCAGCCCCAGCATTTT. Amino acid sequence: CSASSGGNQPQHF.

A few counts support this clonotype. This chain joins TRBV7-9 and TRBJ2-7, with D hard to call. Trimming took off 4 bases at V and 5 bases at J, with 6 bases between the two ends. CDR1 and CDR2 (germline): SEHNR, FQNEAQ (reference sequence). The CDR3 runs 11 residues. CDR3 coding DNA: TGTGCCAGCAGCTCGTGGGACGAGCAGTACTTC. Protein product: CASSSWDEQYF. Full variable domain (rest looked up from reference TRBV7-9 and TRBJ2-7): DTGVSQNPRHKITKRGQNVTFRCDPISEHNRLYWYRQTLGQGPEFLTYFQNEAQLEKSRLLSDRFSAERPKGSFSTLEIQRTEQGDSAMYLCASSSWDEQYFGPGTRLTVT.

This clonotype has a count of ten or more. V is TRBV7-8 and J is TRBJ2-2, with 10 bases aligning to TRBD1. This CDR3 is 15 amino acids long. With V trimmed by 3 bases and J by 5 bases, 3 bases remained unmatched. CDR1 is SGHVS, CDR2 FQNEAQ, per germline. DNA for the CDR3: TGTGCCAGCAGCTTGGGACAGGGGCCGACCGGGGAGCTGTTTTTT. This translates into CASSLGQGPTGELFF.

In its sample, this clonotype was seen a few times. This chain links TRBV6-2 or TRBV6-3 with TRBJ2-3, with 8 positions matching TRBD1. With 4 bases clipped from V and 1 base from J, the junction kept 7 bases outside the gene matches. Germline-derived CDR1 and CDR2 are MNHEY and SVGEGT. This CDR3 has 16 residues. The CDR3 DNA reads as TGTGCCAGCAGTTCGGGGCTGGGACAGGGCACAGATACGCAGTATTTT. Amino acids: CASSSGLGQGTDTQYF.

The chain joins TRBV6-2 or TRBV6-3 to TRBJ2-1; D gene uncertain. Per the germline V gene, CDR1 is MNHEY and CDR2 is SVGEGT. The germline V and J ends were trimmed by 6 bases and 14 bases, with 17 bases remaining between them. The CDR3 is 12 residues long. CDR3 bases: TGTGCCAGCAGCAAAATAGTGGGGTTGGAGTTCTTC. Translation gives CASSKIVGLEFF.

The chain couples TRBV19 to TRBJ2-1; no definite D call. Germline-derived CDR1 and CDR2 are LNHDA and SQIVND (reference sequence). The CDR3 loop spans 13 amino acids. V lost 2 bases, J lost 4 bases, and 6 bases lay in between. CDR3 in amino acids: CASSIQEYNEQFF. Written as DNA, the CDR3 is TGTGCCAGTAGTATACAGGAATACAATGAGCAGTTCTTC.

The rearrangement links TRBV12-3 or TRBV12-4 to TRBJ2-4; D might be TRBD2 (5 bases). The CDR3 contains 15 residues. V shed 6 bases and J shed 3 bases, with 15 bases lying between them. CDR3 loop: CASSVGAVGKNIQYF. The DNA for the CDR3 is TGTGCCAGCAGCGTGGGAGCGGTGGGCAAAAACATTCAGTACTTC.

The chain combines TRBV29-1 with TRBJ1-4; the D gene is possibly TRBD1 (6 bases). The CDR3 has 14 amino acids. Per the germline V gene, CDR1 is SQVTM and CDR2 is ANQGSEA. Trimming removed 5 bases at V and 8 bases at J, with 18 bases between. In DNA form, the CDR3 reads TGCAGCGTTCAACAGGGCGGCGGGGGCGAAAAACTGTTTTTT. Residues: CSVQQGGGGEKLFF. Using reference TRBV29-1 and TRBJ1-4 for the parts outside the CDR3, the full variable domain is SAVISQKPSRDICQRGTSLTIQCQVDSQVTMMFWYRQQPGQSLTLIATANQGSEATYESGFVIDKFPISRPNLTFSTLTVSNMSPEDSSIYLCSVQQGGGGEKLFFGSGTQLSVL.

The chain combines TRBV6-5 with TRBJ2-5; weak D call: TRBD2 (6 bases). V lost 1 base and J lost 5, with 11 bases in between. Germline CDR1 MNHEY, CDR2 SVGAGI. CDR3 length: 14 residues. The CDR3: CASSYLSGGETQYF. DNA for the CDR3: TGTGCCAGCAGTTACTTATCTGGGGGGGAGACCCAGTACTTC.

This clonotype appeared many times. The J gene is TRBJ1-2, the V gene TRBV28; D not resolved. Trimming pared 7 bases from V and 5 bases from J, leaving 11 bases between. Per germline, CDR1 MDHEN and CDR2 SYDVKM. The CDR3 has 12 amino acids. CDR3 amino acids: CASNFGPYGYTF. CDR3 nucleotide sequence: TGTGCCAGCAACTTTGGACCTTATGGCTACACCTTC.

This clonotype was observed at least ten times. The gene calls are TRBV6-1 and TRBJ2-7, with a weak D call TRBD1 (5 bases). The CDR3 has 11 residues. Between the trimmed V and J ends, which lost 8 bases and 6 bases, there was a span of 11 bases. Looked up from germline, CDR1 is MNHNS and CDR2 is SASEGT. CDR3 sequence reads: CASQGFGEQYV. The CDR3 region has the DNA TGTGCCAGCCAGGGTTTTGGCGAGCAGTACGTC.

This clonotype has a count of ten or more. The chain links TRBV7-8 to TRBJ2-7; TRBD1 matches at 9 bases. Germline CDR1 reads SGHVS; CDR2 reads FQNEAQ. The V segment lost 5 bases and the J segment 5 bases; nucleotides outside the gene matches: 13. This CDR3 contains 16 residues. The CDR3 region is CASSPTAGTGIHEQYF. DNA for the CDR3: TGTGCCAGCAGCCCTACAGCCGGGACAGGGATCCACGAGCAGTACTTC.

The rearrangement joins TRBV28 to TRBJ1-1; no firm D call. V gave up 7 bases and J gave up 3 bases, with 9 bases separating them. Germline V lookup: CDR1 MDHEN, CDR2 SYDVKM. The CDR3 contains 12 residues. The CDR3 reads CASTHSYTEAFF. Here the CDR3 DNA reads TGTGCCAGCACCCACAGTTACACTGAAGCTTTCTTT.

The chain is built from TRBV20-1 and TRBJ2-7, with 8 bases fitting TRBD2. The germline V gene has CDR1 DFQATT and CDR2 SNEGSKA (reference sequence). The V gene end was trimmed by 6 bases and the J gene end by 6 bases; junction bases not matched to a gene: 10. The CDR3 has 13 residues. The CDR3 coding sequence is TGCAGTGCCTCAAGCGGGAGAACGCGCGAGCAGTACTTC. It specifies CSASSGRTREQYF.